This T cell receptor beta chain was obtained from a study of T cell changes during pregnancy in multiple sclerosis. This CDR3 is built from 13 residues. Per the germline V gene, CDR1 is PRHDT and CDR2 is FYEKMQ (reference sequence). V was trimmed by 4 bases and J by 5 bases, leaving 11 bases between them. Only in-frame clones appear in the TCRdb table, and some are missing; sequencing was by immunoSEQ multiplex PCR. This sample has over 30,000 clones, with roughly 90% found just once. Sample: CD8+ T cells from peripheral blood mononuclear cells, taken in the third trimester of pregnancy. The clonotype was recovered from a female donor with multiple sclerosis, enrolled in a pregnancy study. The gene calls are TRBV13 and TRBJ2-5; D may be TRBD2 (6 bases). The CDR3 DNA reads TGTGCCAGCAGCTCCAGACTAGAGGAGACCCAGTACTTC. Protein product: CASSSRLEETQYF.